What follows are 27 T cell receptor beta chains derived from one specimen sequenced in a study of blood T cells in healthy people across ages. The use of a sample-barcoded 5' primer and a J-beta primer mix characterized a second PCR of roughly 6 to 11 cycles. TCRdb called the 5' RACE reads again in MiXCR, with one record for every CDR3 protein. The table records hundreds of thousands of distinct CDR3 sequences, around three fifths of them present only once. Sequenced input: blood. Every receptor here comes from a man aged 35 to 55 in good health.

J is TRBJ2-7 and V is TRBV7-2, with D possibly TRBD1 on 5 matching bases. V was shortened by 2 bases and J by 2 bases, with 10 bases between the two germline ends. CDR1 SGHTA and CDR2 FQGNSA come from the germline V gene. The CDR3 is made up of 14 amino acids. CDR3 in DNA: TGTGCCAGCAGCTTACGCAGGGTAGCCTACGAGCAGTACTTC. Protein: CASSLRRVAYEQYF.

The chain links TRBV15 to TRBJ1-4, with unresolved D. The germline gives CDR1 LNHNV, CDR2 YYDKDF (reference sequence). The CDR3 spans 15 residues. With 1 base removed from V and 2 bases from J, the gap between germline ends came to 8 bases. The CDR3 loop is CATSRGTGTNEKLFF. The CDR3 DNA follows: TGTGCCACCAGCAGAGGTACCGGGACTAATGAAAAACTGTTTTTT.

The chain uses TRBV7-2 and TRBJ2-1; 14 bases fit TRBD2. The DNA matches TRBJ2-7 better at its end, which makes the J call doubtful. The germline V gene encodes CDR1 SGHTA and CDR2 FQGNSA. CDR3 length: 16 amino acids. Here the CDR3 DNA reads TGTGCCAGCAGCTGGTGGACTAGCGGGGGGATCCATGAGCAGTACTTC. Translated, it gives CASSWWTSGGIHEQYF.

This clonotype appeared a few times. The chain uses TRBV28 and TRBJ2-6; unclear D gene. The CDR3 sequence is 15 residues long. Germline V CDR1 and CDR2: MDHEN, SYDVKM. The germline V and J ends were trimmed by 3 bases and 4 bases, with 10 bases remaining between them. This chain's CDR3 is CASSFVRSGANVLTF. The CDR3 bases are TGTGCCAGCAGTTTCGTCCGATCCGGGGCCAACGTCCTGACTTTC.

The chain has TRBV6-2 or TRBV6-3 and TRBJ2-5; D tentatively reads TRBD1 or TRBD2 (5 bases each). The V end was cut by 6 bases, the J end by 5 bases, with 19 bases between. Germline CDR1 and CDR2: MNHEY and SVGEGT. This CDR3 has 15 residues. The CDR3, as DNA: TGTGCCAGCAGCACGGGACGGCGAGCCGGGGAGACCCAGTACTTC. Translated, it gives CASSTGRRAGETQYF.

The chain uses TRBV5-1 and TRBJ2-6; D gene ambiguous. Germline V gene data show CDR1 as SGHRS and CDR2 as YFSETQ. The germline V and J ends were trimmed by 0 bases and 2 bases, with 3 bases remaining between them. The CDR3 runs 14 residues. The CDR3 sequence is CASSLDPGANVLTF. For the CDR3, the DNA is TGCGCCAGCAGCTTGGATCCTGGGGCCAACGTCCTGACTTTC.

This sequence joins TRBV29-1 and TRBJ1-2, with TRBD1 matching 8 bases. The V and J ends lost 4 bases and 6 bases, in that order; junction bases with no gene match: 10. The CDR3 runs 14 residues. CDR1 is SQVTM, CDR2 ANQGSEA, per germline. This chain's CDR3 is CSVGNLDRDNGYTF. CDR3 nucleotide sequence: TGCAGCGTTGGAAACCTGGACAGGGATAATGGCTACACCTTC.

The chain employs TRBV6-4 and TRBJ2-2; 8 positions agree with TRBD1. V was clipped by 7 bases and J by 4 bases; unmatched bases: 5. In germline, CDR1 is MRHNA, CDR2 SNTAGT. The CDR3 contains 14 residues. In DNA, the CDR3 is TGTGCCAGCAAGTTGGACAGGGCCACCGGGGAGCTGTTTTTT. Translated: CASKLDRATGELFF.

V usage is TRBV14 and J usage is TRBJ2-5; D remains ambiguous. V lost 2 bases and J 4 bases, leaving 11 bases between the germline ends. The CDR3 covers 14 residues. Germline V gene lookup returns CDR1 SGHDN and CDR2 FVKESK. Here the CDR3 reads CASSQLIAAETQYF. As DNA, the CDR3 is TGTGCCAGCAGCCAACTAATTGCAGCAGAGACCCAGTACTTC.

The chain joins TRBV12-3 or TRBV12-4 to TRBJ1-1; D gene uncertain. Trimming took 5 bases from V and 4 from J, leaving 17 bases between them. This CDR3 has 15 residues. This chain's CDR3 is CASSRVGSPGTEAFF. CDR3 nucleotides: TGTGCCAGCAGTCGAGTAGGCTCCCCGGGCACTGAAGCTTTCTTT.

DNA for the CDR3: TGTGCCAGCAGTGCCCTGACAGATTCCTATGGCTACACCTTC. Translated: CASSALTDSYGYTF. The rearrangement links TRBV6-5 to TRBJ1-2; possibly TRBD1 for D (5 bases). The ends were cut back, 5 bases at V and 4 bases at J, with 14 bases in the middle. The germline V gene has CDR1 MNHEY and CDR2 SVGAGI. The CDR3 spans 14 residues.

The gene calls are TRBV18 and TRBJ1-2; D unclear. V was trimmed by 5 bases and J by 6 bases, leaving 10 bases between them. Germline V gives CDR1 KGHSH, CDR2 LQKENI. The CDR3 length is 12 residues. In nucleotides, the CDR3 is TGTGCCAGCTCATCCGACAATCATGGCTACACCTTC. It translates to CASSSDNHGYTF.

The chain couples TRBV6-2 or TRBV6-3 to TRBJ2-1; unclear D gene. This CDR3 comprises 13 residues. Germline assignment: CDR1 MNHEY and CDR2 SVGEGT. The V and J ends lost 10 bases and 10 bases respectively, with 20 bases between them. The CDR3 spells CATQLLRFGEQFF. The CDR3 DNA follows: TGTGCCACCCAGTTACTACGCTTCGGCGAGCAGTTCTTC.

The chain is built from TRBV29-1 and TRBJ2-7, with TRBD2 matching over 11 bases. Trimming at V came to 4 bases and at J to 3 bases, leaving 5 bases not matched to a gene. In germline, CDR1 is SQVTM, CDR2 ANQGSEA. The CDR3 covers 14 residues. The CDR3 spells CSVALAGGDYEQYF. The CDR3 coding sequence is TGCAGCGTTGCTCTAGCGGGAGGAGACTACGAGCAGTACTTC.

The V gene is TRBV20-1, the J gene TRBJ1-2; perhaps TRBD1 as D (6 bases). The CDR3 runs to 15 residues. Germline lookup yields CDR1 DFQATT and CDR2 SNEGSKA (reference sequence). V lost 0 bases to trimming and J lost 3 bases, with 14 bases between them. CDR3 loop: CSARDGLHRDYGYTF. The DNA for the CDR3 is TGCAGTGCTAGAGATGGACTTCACAGGGACTATGGCTACACCTTC.

CDR3 sequence: CSVQGRGEKLFF. The CDR3 nucleotides are TGCAGTGTCCAAGGGAGGGGCGAAAAACTGTTTTTT. V is TRBV20-1 and J is TRBJ1-4; the D gene is possibly TRBD1 (5 bases). CDR1 is DFQATT and CDR2 is SNEGSKA in the germline V gene (reference sequence). The CDR3 contains 12 residues. V gave up 7 bases and J gave up 8 bases, with 14 bases separating them.

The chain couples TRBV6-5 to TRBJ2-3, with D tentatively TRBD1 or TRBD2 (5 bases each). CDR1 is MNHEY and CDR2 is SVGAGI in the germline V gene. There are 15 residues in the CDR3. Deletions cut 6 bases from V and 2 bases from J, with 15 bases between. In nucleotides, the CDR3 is TGTGCCAGCAGAGGATACCGGGACCTCACAGATACGCAGTATTTT. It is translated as CASRGYRDLTDTQYF.

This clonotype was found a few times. The CDR3, as DNA: TGCAGTGCTAGAGGTAGATCAGGGTTGGATACGCAGTATTTT. The encoded protein is CSARGRSGLDTQYF. V usage is TRBV20-1 and J usage is TRBJ2-3, with D tentatively TRBD1 (5 bases). The germline V gene encodes CDR1 DFQATT and CDR2 SNEGSKA (reference sequence). Trimming removed 1 base at V and 6 bases at J, with 14 bases between. The CDR3 is 14 amino acids.

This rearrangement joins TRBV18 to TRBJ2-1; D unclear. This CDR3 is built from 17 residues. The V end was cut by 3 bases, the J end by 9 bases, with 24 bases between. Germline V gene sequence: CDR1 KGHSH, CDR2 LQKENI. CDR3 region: CASSPSLDHAGGFEQFF. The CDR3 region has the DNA TGTGCCAGCTCACCCTCTTTAGATCACGCAGGTGGGTTTGAGCAGTTCTTC.

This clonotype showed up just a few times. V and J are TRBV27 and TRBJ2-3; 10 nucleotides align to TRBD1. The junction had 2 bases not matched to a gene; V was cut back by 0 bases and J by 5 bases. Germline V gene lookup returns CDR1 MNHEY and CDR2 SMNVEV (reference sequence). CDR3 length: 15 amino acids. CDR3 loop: CASSLSGQGIDTQYF. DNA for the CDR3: TGTGCCAGCAGTTTATCGGGACAGGGGATAGATACGCAGTATTTT.

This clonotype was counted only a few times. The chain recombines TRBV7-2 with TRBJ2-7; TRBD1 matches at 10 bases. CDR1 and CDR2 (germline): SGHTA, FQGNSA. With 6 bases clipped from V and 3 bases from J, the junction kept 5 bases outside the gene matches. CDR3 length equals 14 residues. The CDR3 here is CASRPGQGFYEQYF. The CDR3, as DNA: TGTGCCAGCAGGCCGGGACAGGGGTTCTACGAGCAGTACTTC.

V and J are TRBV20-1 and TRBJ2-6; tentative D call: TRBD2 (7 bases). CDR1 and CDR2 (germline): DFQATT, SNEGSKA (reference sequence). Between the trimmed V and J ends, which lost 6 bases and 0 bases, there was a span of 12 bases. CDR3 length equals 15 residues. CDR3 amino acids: CSAYRDYSGANVLTF. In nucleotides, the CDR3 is TGCAGTGCGTACAGGGACTACTCTGGGGCCAACGTCCTGACTTTC.

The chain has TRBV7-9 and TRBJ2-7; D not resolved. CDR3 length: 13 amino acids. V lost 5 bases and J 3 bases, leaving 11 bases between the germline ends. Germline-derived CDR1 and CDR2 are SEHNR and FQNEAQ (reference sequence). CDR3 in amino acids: CASSPSVGYEQYF. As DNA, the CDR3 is TGTGCCAGCAGCCCCTCGGTAGGCTACGAGCAGTACTTC.

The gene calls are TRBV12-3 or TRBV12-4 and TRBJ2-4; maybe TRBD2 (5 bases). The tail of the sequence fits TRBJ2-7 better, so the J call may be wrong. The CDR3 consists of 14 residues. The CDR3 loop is CASSRGLPSYEQYF. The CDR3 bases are TGTGCCAGCAGCCGTGGACTTCCCTCCTACGAGCAGTACTTC.

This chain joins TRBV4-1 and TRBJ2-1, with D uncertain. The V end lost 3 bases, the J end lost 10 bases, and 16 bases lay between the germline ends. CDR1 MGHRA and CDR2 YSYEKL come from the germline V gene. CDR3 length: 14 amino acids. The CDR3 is CASSQGPNSIEQFF. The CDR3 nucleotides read TGCGCCAGCAGCCAGGGCCCCAACTCGATAGAGCAGTTCTTC.

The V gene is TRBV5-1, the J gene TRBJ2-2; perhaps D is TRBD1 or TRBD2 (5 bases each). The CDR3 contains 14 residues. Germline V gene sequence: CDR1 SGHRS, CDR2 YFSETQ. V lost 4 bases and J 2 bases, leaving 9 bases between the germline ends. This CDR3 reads CASSGDLNTGELFF. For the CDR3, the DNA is TGCGCCAGCAGCGGGGACCTAAACACCGGGGAGCTGTTTTTT.

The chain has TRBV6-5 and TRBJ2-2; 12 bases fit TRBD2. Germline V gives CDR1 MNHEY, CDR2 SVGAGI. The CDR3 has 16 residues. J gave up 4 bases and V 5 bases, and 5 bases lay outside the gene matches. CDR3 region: CASSTLAGGGTGELFF. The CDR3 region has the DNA TGTGCCAGCAGTACACTAGCGGGGGGTGGCACCGGGGAGCTGTTTTTT.